These T cell receptor beta chains were read from a single sample in a study of shared clonotypes between healthy human individuals. Profiled with immunoSEQ multiplex PCR; TCRdb holds only in-frame clones, not every one. The sample includes more than 2 million clones, approximately 92% of them seen just once. Specimen: naive CD8+ T cells from PBMCs. Every receptor here comes from a man younger than 30 in good health. Some clones in this sample may be carry-over from other donors' samples. CDR3s include the opening cysteine and the closing phenylalanine or tryptophan. A D gene is named only where the DNA matches it firmly.

v_call,j_call,d_call,cdr3_aa
TRBV27,TRBJ2-2,-,CASSEGNPNTGELFF
TRBV29-1,TRBJ2-7,-,CSATGPNYEQYF
TRBV27,TRBJ2-1,-,CASSRLRFDEQFF
TRBV9,TRBJ1-3,-,CASSVDGSTGNTIYF
TRBV7-2,TRBJ2-7,TRBD2,CASSAGGGAYEQYF
TRBV5-4,TRBJ2-7,TRBD2,CASSFGTNPPVEQYF
TRBV7-9,TRBJ2-7,-,CASSQEGGEQYF
TRBV28,TRBJ2-2,TRBD1,CASSTQGTGELFF
TRBV4-2,TRBJ2-1,TRBD2,CASSQLPPKREGLNEQFF
TRBV30,TRBJ1-5,TRBD1,CAWSVRDRLLGNQPQHF
TRBV11-2,TRBJ2-6,-,CASSLETGSGANVLTF
TRBV7-6,TRBJ2-7,TRBD1,CASSTGQGDMSRYF
TRBV27,TRBJ1-1,TRBD1,CASSQGQANTEAFF
TRBV7-9,TRBJ2-1,-,CASSLRGVGNEQFF
TRBV6-5,TRBJ1-2,-,CASSYEGLYGYTF
TRBV7-9,TRBJ1-2,TRBD1,CASSPLQGRMSNYGYTF
TRBV15,TRBJ1-5,-,CATSRAPDQPQHF
TRBV10-3,TRBJ2-1,-,CAMARGSYNEQFF
TRBV5-8,TRBJ2-7,-,CASSLYTRPYEQYF
TRBV2,TRBJ2-7,-,CASSESRYEQYF
TRBV28,TRBJ2-7,TRBD2,CASSLLAGDEQYF
TRBV6-4,TRBJ1-5,-,CASSGPRGSGGQPQHF
TRBV7-9,TRBJ2-1,TRBD2,CASSLVLAGRNEQFF
TRBV19,TRBJ1-5,-,CASSTTTENNQPQHF
TRBV4-2,TRBJ2-2,TRBD2,CASSPTRGTSGRGTGELFF
TRBV9,TRBJ2-5,TRBD1,CASSVEQGAPPWETQYF
TRBV27,TRBJ2-1,TRBD2,CASMRGGEGYNEQFF
TRBV9,TRBJ2-7,TRBD1,CASSVDWTGAQVHEQYF